Presented here are 25 T cell receptor beta chains from one specimen sequenced in a study of pediatric ulcerative colitis (dated by TCRdb to the late 2010s). Library creation used the immunoSEQ multiplex PCR assay. This immuneACCESS table, as held by TCRdb, lists in-frame sequences with V and J called but not all clones. Of the missing ones, under half trace to an unresolved V gene in checked studies; the others have no known cause. The sample yields 55,000 to 75,000 clones; roughly nine tenths were counted once. Roughly 3% of the sample goes to the ten largest clones. Input material: blood. Receptors were obtained from a boy younger than 18 with severe ulcerative colitis.

The chain is built from TRBV28 and TRBJ1-5, with no clear D. CDR1 and CDR2 (germline): MDHEN, SYDVKM. The V end lost 3 bases, the J end lost 4 bases, and 19 bases lay between the germline ends. The CDR3 is made up of 17 amino acids. CDR3 coding DNA: TGTGCCAGCAGTTTGCCCCTGAACCGCGGGGAAAATCAGCCCCAGCATTTT. It translates to CASSLPLNRGENQPQHF.

This CDR3 is CASSMLSGQTDTQYF. CDR3 coding DNA: TGTGCCAGCAGCATGCTTTCGGGACAGACAGATACGCAGTATTTT. The rearrangement joins TRBV5-6 to TRBJ2-3, with TRBD1 matching over 7 bases. Germline CDR1 reads SGHDT; CDR2 reads YYEEEE. This CDR3 has 15 residues. Losses at the gene ends were 4 bases for V and 3 bases for J; bases not matched to a gene: 8.

V is TRBV19 and J is TRBJ1-1, with D perhaps matching TRBD1 (5 bases). From germline, CDR1 is LNHDA and CDR2 SQIVND (reference sequence). Trimming removed 5 bases at V and 4 bases at J, with 11 bases between. The CDR3 sequence is 13 residues long. CDR3 loop: CASSEQVGTEAFF. The CDR3 bases are TGTGCCAGTAGTGAACAGGTTGGCACTGAAGCTTTCTTT.

The chain recombines TRBV4-3 with TRBJ2-5; D possibly corresponds to TRBD1 (5 bases). Germline V gene data show CDR1 as LGHNA and CDR2 as YSLEER. V gave up 2 bases and J gave up 5 bases, with 15 bases separating them. The CDR3 is made up of 15 amino acids. This chain's CDR3 is CASSQTGSGAETQYF. For the CDR3, the DNA is TGCGCCAGCAGCCAAACAGGTTCAGGAGCGGAGACCCAGTACTTC.

CDR3 region: CASSLGDGPEETQYF. The CDR3 DNA reads as TGCGCCAGCAGCTTGGGTGATGGGCCCGAAGAGACCCAGTACTTC. The chain recombines TRBV5-1 with TRBJ2-5; D is ambiguous. Germline V gives CDR1 SGHRS, CDR2 YFSETQ. V dropped 0 bases and J dropped 3 bases, with 12 bases sitting between them. The CDR3 consists of 15 residues.

V and J are TRBV5-1 and TRBJ1-2; maybe TRBD1 (5 bases). The CDR3 covers 14 residues. The V gene lost 0 bases and the J gene lost 5 bases, with 11 bases spanning the gap. Germline V gives CDR1 SGHRS, CDR2 YFSETQ. CDR3 bases: TGCGCCAGCAGCTTGGGGACACATGAATATGGCTACACCTTC. This encodes CASSLGTHEYGYTF.

The chain recombines TRBV6-1 with TRBJ1-2; tentative D call: TRBD1 (6 bases). CDR3 size: 16 residues. V gave up 6 bases and J gave up 2 bases, with 19 bases separating them. Germline loops: CDR1 MNHNS, CDR2 SASEGT. The CDR3 bases are TGTGCCAGCAGCGAACCTTGGACAGTCCTAAACTATGGCTACACCTTC. Its protein is CASSEPWTVLNYGYTF.

The rearrangement uses TRBV7-3 and TRBJ2-1; 9 bases are a match to TRBD1. This CDR3 is built from 15 residues. With V trimmed by 3 bases and J by 8 bases, 8 bases remained unmatched. Germline loops: CDR1 SGHTA, CDR2 FQGTGA. CDR3 protein: CASSFTTGGFYEQFF. DNA for the CDR3: TGTGCCAGCAGCTTCACGACAGGGGGTTTTTATGAGCAGTTCTTC.

The rearrangement joins TRBV6-1 to TRBJ2-7; 8 bases match TRBD1. Trimming at V came to 6 bases and at J to 2 bases, leaving 9 bases not matched to a gene. The germline V gene has CDR1 MNHNS and CDR2 SASEGT. This CDR3 has 15 amino acids. The CDR3 nucleotides are TGTGCCAGCAGGGCAGACACAGGGGGAACCTACGAGCAGTACTTC. The encoded protein is CASRADTGGTYEQYF.

The chain has TRBV10-3 and TRBJ2-7; 10 bases line up with TRBD1. Germline V CDR1 and CDR2: ENHRY, SYGVKD. V trimming: 7 bases; J trimming: 1 base; junction bases outside the gene matches: 7. The CDR3 is 15 amino acids. DNA of the CDR3: TGTGCCATCACAGCCGGGACAGGGGATTCCTACGAGCAGTACTTC. Amino acid sequence: CAITAGTGDSYEQYF.

The chain employs TRBV28 and TRBJ2-7, with D unclear. There are 13 residues in the CDR3. Germline values: CDR1 MDHEN, CDR2 SYDVKM. The ends were cut back, 6 bases at V and 2 bases at J, with 11 bases in the middle. The CDR3: CASRGRGTYEQYF. In DNA form, the CDR3 reads TGTGCCAGCAGGGGCCGCGGAACCTACGAGCAGTACTTC. Using reference TRBV28 and TRBJ2-7 for the parts outside the CDR3, the full variable domain is DVKVTQSSRYLVKRTGEKVFLECVQDMDHENMFWYRQDPGLGLRLIYFSYDVKMKEKGDIPEGYSVSREKKERFSLILESASTNQTSMYLCASRGRGTYEQYFGPGTRLTVT.

The rearrangement links TRBV11-3 to TRBJ2-7; the match to TRBD2 covers 10 bases. Germline assignment: CDR1 SGHNT and CDR2 YENEEA. V was pared by 5 bases and J by 0 bases, with 10 bases of the junction left unmatched. The CDR3 covers 17 residues. CDR3 in amino acids: CASSLRTSGRSSYEQYF. The CDR3 region has the DNA TGTGCCAGCAGCCTCCGGACTAGCGGAAGGAGCTCCTACGAGCAGTACTTC. The whole variable domain, filled in from reference TRBV11-3 and TRBJ2-7, reads EAGVVQSPRYKIIEKKQPVAFWCNPISGHNTLYWYLQNLGQGPELLIRYENEEAVDDSQLPKDRFSAERLKGVDSTLKIQPAELGDSAVYLCASSLRTSGRSSYEQYFGPGTRLTVT.

The V and J genes are TRBV4-1 and TRBJ2-1, with D possibly being TRBD1 (5 bases). Trimming removed 4 bases from V and 8 bases from J, with 18 bases in between. The V gene's germline CDR1 is MGHRA and CDR2 YSYEKL. There are 15 residues in the CDR3. The CDR3 DNA sequence: TGCGCCAGCAGCCTAGGGGTTGTAGTAGGAGATGAGCAGTTCTTC. This encodes CASSLGVVVGDEQFF.

The chain couples TRBV7-9 to TRBJ2-5; 9 positions agree with TRBD1. The CDR3 extends over 16 amino acids. CDR1 is SEHNR and CDR2 is FQNEAQ in the germline V gene (reference sequence). The junction had 8 bases not matched to a gene; V was cut back by 3 bases and J by 3 bases. CDR3 bases: TGTGCCAGCAGCTTCCCGTTACAGGGGGCCGAAGAGACCCAGTACTTC. The encoded protein is CASSFPLQGAEETQYF. The whole variable domain, remainder taken from reference TRBV7-9 and TRBJ2-5, is DTGVSQNPRHKITKRGQNVTFRCDPISEHNRLYWYRQTLGQGPEFLTYFQNEAQLEKSRLLSDRFSAERPKGSFSTLEIQRTEQGDSAMYLCASSFPLQGAEETQYFGPGTRLLVL.

The V and J genes are TRBV4-1 and TRBJ2-1; 12 bases agree with TRBD2. With V trimmed by 6 bases and J by 2 bases, 5 bases remained unmatched. Germline loops: CDR1 MGHRA, CDR2 YSYEKL. There are 16 residues in the CDR3. The CDR3 DNA reads as TGCGCCAGCAGTCGAACTAGCGGGAGGCCCTACAATGAGCAGTTCTTC. Its translation is CASSRTSGRPYNEQFF.

V usage is TRBV27 and J usage is TRBJ1-1, with no clear D. The ends were cut back, 3 bases at V and 4 bases at J, with 9 bases in the middle. The CDR3 has 13 residues. Germline V gives CDR1 MNHEY, CDR2 SMNVEV (reference sequence). This chain's CDR3 is CASSFDGGTEAFF. CDR3 DNA sequence: TGTGCCAGCAGTTTCGATGGCGGCACTGAAGCTTTCTTT.

The chain employs TRBV5-6 and TRBJ2-1; perhaps TRBD2 as D (6 bases). V lost 3 bases and J 2 bases, leaving 15 bases between the germline ends. The CDR3 consists of 16 residues. The V gene's germline CDR1 is SGHDT and CDR2 YYEEEE. CDR3 coding DNA: TGTGCCAGCAGCTCATCGCCGGGAGTAGCCTACAATGAGCAGTTCTTC. It is translated as CASSSSPGVAYNEQFF.

The rearrangement joins TRBV13 to TRBJ1-2, with D perhaps TRBD1 (6 bases). Per the germline V gene, CDR1 is PRHDT and CDR2 is FYEKMQ (reference sequence). CDR3 length: 13 amino acids. V was trimmed by 6 bases and J by 2 bases, leaving 10 bases between them. CDR3 in amino acids: CASRGGINYGYTF. The CDR3, as DNA: TGTGCCAGCAGGGGGGGCATAAACTATGGCTACACCTTC.

This chain links TRBV5-1 with TRBJ1-4; D uncertain. Trimming pared 0 bases from V and 3 bases from J, leaving 3 bases between. CDR1 and CDR2 from the germline V gene are SGHRS and YFSETQ. This CDR3 region has 13 residues. As DNA, the CDR3 is TGCGCCAGCAGCTTGGTCTCTAATGAAAAACTGTTTTTT. Its translation: CASSLVSNEKLFF.

The chain links TRBV19 to TRBJ2-1; perhaps TRBD2 as D (6 bases). The V end was cut by 5 bases, the J end by 2 bases, with 10 bases between. This CDR3 comprises 14 residues. Germline V gene sequence: CDR1 LNHDA, CDR2 SQIVND (reference sequence). CDR3 bases: TGTGCCAGTAGTCCGCGACTAGCCTACAATGAGCAGTTCTTC. Its translation is CASSPRLAYNEQFF.

The V and J genes are TRBV2 and TRBJ2-7, with D uncertain. Trimming took off 2 bases at V and 4 bases at J, with 9 bases between the two ends. CDR1 and CDR2 from the germline V gene are SNHLY and FYNNEI. This CDR3 is built from 13 residues. CDR3: CASSERSLYEQYF. CDR3 bases: TGTGCCAGCAGTGAAAGGTCTTTGTACGAGCAGTACTTC.

The chain combines TRBV2 with TRBJ2-3; 8 bases line up with TRBD2. The CDR3 is 15 residues long. Germline CDR1 and CDR2: SNHLY and FYNNEI. Germline trimming cut 6 bases from V and 1 base from J; bases unmatched to any gene: 6. CDR3 loop: CASRRPLAGTDTQYF. CDR3 nucleotide sequence: TGTGCCAGCAGGAGACCACTAGCGGGCACAGATACGCAGTATTTT.

The chain is built from TRBV10-3 and TRBJ2-7; D remains unclear. From germline, CDR1 is ENHRY and CDR2 SYGVKD. V lost 6 bases to trimming and J lost 4 bases, with 13 bases between them. This CDR3 is 13 amino acids long. The CDR3 DNA sequence: TGTGCCATCAGCAGAATGGGGATTTACGAGCAGTACTTC. Translating gives CAISRMGIYEQYF.

This clone turned up a few times. The chain carries TRBV30 and TRBJ2-1, with TRBD2 as a possible D gene (5 bases). Looked up from germline, CDR1 is GTSNPN and CDR2 is SVGIG (reference sequence). The CDR3 extends over 12 amino acids. The V gene lost 2 bases and the J gene lost 8 bases, with 10 bases spanning the gap. CDR3 sequence reads: CAWSHSSYEQFF. CDR3 nucleotide sequence: TGTGCCTGGAGTCACTCTAGCTATGAGCAGTTCTTC.

The rearrangement joins TRBV7-9 to TRBJ2-5, with TRBD2 as a possible D gene (6 bases). Germline CDR1 SEHNR, CDR2 FQNEAQ (reference sequence). Between the trimmed V and J ends, which lost 4 bases and 7 bases, there was a span of 22 bases. The CDR3 is 16 residues long. The CDR3 loop is CASSSRREAEGVTQYF. CDR3 coding DNA: TGTGCCAGCAGCTCCAGGAGGGAGGCTGAGGGAGTGACCCAGTACTTC.